This note documents a single T cell receptor (beta chain) sequence. What it binds is unknown. Hyperthyroidism patients had new diagnoses, durations under 2 months, and ages of 18 to 65. Serum thyroxine and TRAb, along with clinical symptoms, thyroid ultrasound and orbital computed tomography, were what diagnosis relied on. This entry belongs to a study of Graves' ophthalmopathy and Graves' hyperthyroidism. The wider study: Hyperthyroidism was classified as stable if no ophthalmopathy occurred within 18 months of follow-up. Broader study findings: Blood also held most thyroid clonotypes expanded above 0.001 frequency.

V shed 3 bases, J shed 3 bases, and the junction held 8 bases outside the gene matches. Germline lookup yields CDR1 SGDLS and CDR2 YYNGEE. The CDR3 is made up of 15 amino acids. Amplification targeted the TCR beta CDR3 regions, with RNA transcripts as the source material. Second-round multiplex PCR came after first-round RT-PCR with HTBI primers. One entry per CDR3 protein, called by TCRdb with MiXCR from the multiplex PCR reads. This sample has about 1.1 million distinct CDR3 sequences, with about 35% found just once. This chain links TRBV9 with TRBJ2-5, with 7 bases that match TRBD2. The sequence derives from an adult man with Graves' hyperthyroidism. Sequencing was carried out using peripheral blood or thyroid tissue (not recorded which). CDR3 sequence (DNA): TGTGCCAGCAGCGCCCGGACTAGTCCGGAAGAGACCCAGTACTTC. Protein product: CASSARTSPEETQYF.